Listed here are 9 T cell receptor beta chains from one sample, sequenced in a study of CD8+ T cells in alopecia areata. Sequencing relied on a cDNA template that was reverse transcribed from extracted RNA. Sequencing used immunoSEQ multiplex PCR; TCRdb keeps in-frame clones, though not all of them. The data show around 100,000 clones, 55% seen once. The source material was CD4+ T cells sorted from blood. The source is a human donor in good health.

This clone was observed a few times. This rearrangement joins TRBV30 to TRBJ1-5, with D possibly being TRBD1 (6 bases). Deletions cut 0 bases from V and 6 bases from J, with 15 bases between. The CDR3 covers 15 residues. Germline CDR1 and CDR2: GTSNPN and SVGIG (reference sequence). The CDR3 is CAWSVTGFGGQPQHF. The CDR3 coding sequence is TGTGCCTGGAGTGTTACAGGGTTCGGGGGTCAGCCCCAGCATTTT. Full variable domain (missing parts from reference TRBV30 and TRBJ1-5): SQTIHQWPATLVQPVGSPLSLECTVEGTSNPNLYWYRQAAGRGLQLLFYSVGIGQISSEVPQNLSASRPQDRQFILSSKKLLLSDSGFYLCAWSVTGFGGQPQHFGDGTRLSIL.

On this clone: Distinct nucleotide sequences in the sample also encode this CDR3. The rearrangement links TRBV7-2 to TRBJ2-5; D possibly corresponds to TRBD1 (6 bases). V gave up 3 bases and J gave up 2 bases, with 7 bases separating them. CDR3 length: 13 amino acids. CDR1 is SGHTA and CDR2 is FQGNSA in the germline V gene. The CDR3 region has the DNA TGTGCCAGCAGCTTGGACAGACAAGAGACCCAGTACTTC. Residues: CASSLDRQETQYF.

The chain links TRBV2 to TRBJ1-6; D remains ambiguous. The ends were cut back, 7 bases at V and 8 bases at J, with 12 bases in the middle. This CDR3 spans 13 amino acids. Per germline, CDR1 SNHLY and CDR2 FYNNEI. The CDR3, as DNA: TGTGCCAGCATAAGGGCCGGGGATTCACCCCTCCACTTT. Translation: CASIRAGDSPLHF.

This clone was seen only a few times. The chain has TRBV23-1 and TRBJ1-2; D is undetermined. TRBV23-1 is an ORF, and what it does is uncertain. The germline V and J ends were trimmed by 4 bases and 4 bases, with 10 bases remaining between them. The CDR3 consists of 13 residues. CDR3 bases: TGCGCCAGCAGTCTCGCGGACGGCTATGGCTACACCTTC. Its translation: CASSLADGYGYTF.

The V and J genes are TRBV5-6 and TRBJ1-2, with a tentative D call TRBD1 (6 bases). The V gene lost 4 bases and the J gene lost 4 bases, with 14 bases spanning the gap. This CDR3 has 14 residues. Germline CDR1 reads SGHDT; CDR2 reads YYEEEE. CDR3 sequence: CASSETRGGYGYTF. The CDR3, as DNA: TGTGCCAGCAGCGAGACCAGGGGCGGCTATGGCTACACCTTC.

The chain combines TRBV29-1 with TRBJ2-3, with a possible D match to TRBD2 (6 bases). CDR1 is SQVTM, CDR2 ANQGSEA, per germline. Trimming removed 7 bases at V and 3 bases at J, with 17 bases between. The CDR3 totals 14 residues. The CDR3 nucleotides are TGCAGCGCTCCTGGGGTGGGGGGAACAGATACGCAGTATTTT. As protein: CSAPGVGGTDTQYF.

CDR3 loop: CASSLDRGYGYTF. The CDR3 bases are TGTGCCAGCAGCTTGGACAGGGGGTATGGCTACACCTTC. V and J are TRBV5-4 and TRBJ1-2; TRBD1 matches 8 bases. J was trimmed by 5 bases and V by 0 bases; bases with no gene match: 0. CDR1 SGHNT and CDR2 YYREEE come from the germline V gene (reference sequence). CDR3 length equals 13 residues.

This chain joins TRBV7-9 and TRBJ2-3, with 13 bases fitting TRBD2. Germline V gives CDR1 SEHNR, CDR2 FQNEAQ (reference sequence). V shed 5 bases and J 8 bases; nucleotides not matched to a gene: 10. The CDR3 length is 16 residues. CDR3 bases: TGTGCCAGCAGCCCTACACTAGCGGGAGGGCCCGGTACGCAGTATTTT. Protein sequence: CASSPTLAGGPGTQYF.

CDR3 sequence reads: CASSDRVGLADTQYF. The CDR3 DNA reads TGTGCCAGCTCGGACAGGGTGGGACTAGCAGATACGCAGTATTTT. The V gene is TRBV27, the J gene TRBJ2-3; the D gene could be TRBD1 or TRBD2 (8 bases each). V was shortened by 8 bases and J by 4 bases, with 19 bases between the two germline ends. The V gene's germline CDR1 is MNHEY and CDR2 SMNVEV (reference sequence). CDR3 size: 15 residues.